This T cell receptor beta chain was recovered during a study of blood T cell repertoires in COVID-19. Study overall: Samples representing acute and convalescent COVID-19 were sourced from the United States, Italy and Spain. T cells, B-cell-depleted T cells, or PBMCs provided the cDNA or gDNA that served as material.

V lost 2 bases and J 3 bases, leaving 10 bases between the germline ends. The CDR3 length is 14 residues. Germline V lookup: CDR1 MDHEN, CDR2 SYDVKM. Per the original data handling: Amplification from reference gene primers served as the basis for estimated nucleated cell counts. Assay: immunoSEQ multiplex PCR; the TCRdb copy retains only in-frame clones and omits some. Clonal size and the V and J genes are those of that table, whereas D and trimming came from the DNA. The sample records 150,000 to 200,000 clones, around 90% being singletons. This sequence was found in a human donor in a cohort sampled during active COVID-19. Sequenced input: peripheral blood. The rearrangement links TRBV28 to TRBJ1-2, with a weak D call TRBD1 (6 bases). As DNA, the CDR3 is TGTGCCAGCAGTTTAGGGGGCCTCTACTATGGCTACACCTTC. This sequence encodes CASSLGGLYYGYTF.